Below, 14 T cell receptor beta chains from the same sample are listed, as sequenced in a study of T cell responses to AZD1222 COVID-19 vaccine. Libraries were prepared by immunoSEQ multiplex PCR; TCRdb keeps only in-frame clonotypes and omits some of them. The repertoire holds 120,000 or so clones, 70% to 85% seen once, with about a quarter in the top ten. The sequenced sample was peripheral blood, obtained 28 days after the second AZD1222 dose. The receptors were gathered from an adult who received the AZD1222 COVID-19 vaccine.

The CDR3 DNA reads TGTGCCAGCAGCGTGGACAGGAGCTACGAGCAGTACTTC. This codes for CASSVDRSYEQYF. The V gene is TRBV7-8, the J gene TRBJ2-7, with 7 bases matching TRBD1. The CDR3 extends over 13 amino acids. V shed 5 bases and J 3 bases; nucleotides not matched to a gene: 4. The V gene's germline CDR1 is SGHVS and CDR2 FQNEAQ.

This clone was detected only a few times. This chain joins TRBV10-2 and TRBJ2-7, with D possibly matching TRBD1 (6 bases). Germline loops: CDR1 WSHSY, CDR2 SAAADI. The ends were cut back, 2 bases at V and 2 bases at J, with 13 bases in the middle. The CDR3 is made up of 15 amino acids. The CDR3 nucleotides read TGCGCCAGCAGTGAGCCAGGGGTCCAACCCTACGAGCAGTACTTC. Its protein product is CASSEPGVQPYEQYF.

This chain connects TRBV2 to TRBJ2-7; D may be TRBD1 or TRBD2 (5 bases each). Germline V gives CDR1 SNHLY, CDR2 FYNNEI. The CDR3 extends over 14 amino acids. The ends were cut back, 9 bases at V and 0 bases at J, with 15 bases in the middle. The CDR3 nucleotides read TGTGCCAGTCTCCCGGGGCAGAACTCCTACGAGCAGTACTTC. Translation gives CASLPGQNSYEQYF.

The chain is built from TRBV28 and TRBJ1-4; TRBD1 might be the D (5 bases). The length of the CDR3 is 15 residues. V was shortened by 5 bases and J by 8 bases, with 18 bases between the two germline ends. Germline V gene sequence: CDR1 MDHEN, CDR2 SYDVKM. CDR3 amino acids: CASSTPGQGTEKLFF. CDR3 in DNA: TGTGCCAGCAGTACCCCGGGGCAGGGAACCGAAAAACTGTTTTTT. The whole variable domain, remainder taken from reference TRBV28 and TRBJ1-4, is DVKVTQSSRYLVKRTGEKVFLECVQDMDHENMFWYRQDPGLGLRLIYFSYDVKMKEKGDIPEGYSVSREKKERFSLILESASTNQTSMYLCASSTPGQGTEKLFFGSGTQLSVL.

J is TRBJ1-5 and V is TRBV7-3; unclear D gene. Germline CDR1 is SGHTA and CDR2 is FQGTGA. V lost 6 bases and J 5 bases, leaving 14 bases between the germline ends. The CDR3 has 14 residues. The CDR3 DNA sequence: TGTGCCAGCAGTAAGGGAGGGAGGGATCAGCCCCAGCATTTT. Translating gives CASSKGGRDQPQHF.

The J gene is TRBJ2-3, the V gene TRBV9; TRBD2 agrees at 7 bases. The germline gives CDR1 SGDLS, CDR2 YYNGEE. The CDR3 loop spans 16 amino acids. J gave up 1 base and V 3 bases, and 8 bases lay outside the gene matches. CDR3 bases: TGTGCCAGCAGCGAGCGGACTAGACTAGGCACAGATACGCAGTATTTT. Residues: CASSERTRLGTDTQYF. Supplemented by reference TRBV9 and TRBJ2-3, the full variable domain reads DSGVTQTPKHLITATGQRVTLRCSPRSGDLSVYWYQQSLDQGLQFLIQYYNGEERAKGNILERFSAQQFPDLHSELNLSSLELGDSALYFCASSERTRLGTDTQYFGPGTRLTVL.

The chain joins TRBV15 to TRBJ2-1; 11 nucleotides match TRBD2. V gave up 0 bases and J gave up 4 bases; unmatched junction bases: 5. Germline assignment: CDR1 LNHNV and CDR2 YYDKDF (reference sequence). This CDR3 contains 17 residues. The CDR3 coding sequence is TGTGCCACCAGCAGAGAGGCTAGCGGGGGGCCATACAATGAGCAGTTCTTC. It yields the protein CATSREASGGPYNEQFF. Using reference TRBV15 and TRBJ2-1 for the parts outside the CDR3, the full variable domain is DAMVIQNPRYQVTQFGKPVTLSCSQTLNHNVMYWYQQKSSQAPKLLFHYYDKDFNNEADTPDNFQSRRPNTSFCFLDIRSPGLGDTAMYLCATSREASGGPYNEQFFGPGTRLTVL.

This rearrangement joins TRBV2 to TRBJ2-1; D perhaps matches TRBD1 (5 bases). Germline CDR1 is SNHLY and CDR2 is FYNNEI. Trimming shortened V by 8 bases and J by 8 bases, and 16 bases separated the two germline ends. The CDR3 loop spans 13 amino acids. The CDR3 nucleotides read TGTGCCAGCTTACTCTATGGGGCCGATGAGCAGTTCTTC. Residues: CASLLYGADEQFF.

The V call is TRBV6-6, the J call TRBJ1-2, with a tentative D call TRBD1 (6 bases). Germline V lookup: CDR1 MNHNY, CDR2 SVGAGI (reference sequence). The V and J ends lost 5 bases and 1 base respectively, with 17 bases between them. The CDR3 consists of 16 residues. This CDR3 is CASSTLSTGVNYGYTF. The CDR3 DNA reads TGTGCCAGCAGTACCCTCTCGACAGGTGTTAACTATGGCTACACCTTC.

V and J are TRBV7-9 and TRBJ2-1; 11 nucleotides match TRBD2. Germline trimming cut 5 bases from V and 7 bases from J; bases unmatched to any gene: 13. Per germline, CDR1 SEHNR and CDR2 FQNEAQ (reference sequence). The CDR3 is 17 amino acids. Written as DNA, the CDR3 is TGTGCCAGCAGCCCTAGGGGTGGGACTAGCGGAATGAATGAGCAGTTCTTC. Encoded protein: CASSPRGGTSGMNEQFF. The whole variable domain, filled in from reference TRBV7-9 and TRBJ2-1, reads DTGVSQNPRHKITKRGQNVTFRCDPISEHNRLYWYRQTLGQGPEFLTYFQNEAQLEKSRLLSDRFSAERPKGSFSTLEIQRTEQGDSAMYLCASSPRGGTSGMNEQFFGPGTRLTVL.

The chain joins TRBV5-1 to TRBJ1-4; D is unresolved. This CDR3 comprises 15 residues. CDR1 SGHRS and CDR2 YFSETQ come from the germline V gene. Trimming left V 4 bases short and J 5 bases short, with 15 bases between. CDR3 sequence reads: CASSLITGQNEKLFF. CDR3 in DNA: TGCGCCAGCAGCCTAATCACCGGGCAGAATGAAAAACTGTTTTTT.

To note about this clone: This specimen includes other DNA sequences encoding the same CDR3. The V and J genes are TRBV2 and TRBJ1-5, with TRBD1 matching over 7 bases. Germline loops: CDR1 SNHLY, CDR2 FYNNEI. V lost 4 bases, J lost 4 bases, and 1 base stayed unmatched. The CDR3 runs 13 residues. Here the CDR3 DNA reads TGTGCCAGCAGTGGACAGGGTAATCAGCCCCAGCATTTT. It yields the protein CASSGQGNQPQHF.

This clone has a single count. J is TRBJ1-5 and V is TRBV12-3 or TRBV12-4; a weak D match, TRBD1 (6 bases). V was trimmed by 8 bases and J by 4 bases, leaving 12 bases between them. This CDR3 is built from 13 residues. CDR3 amino acids: CASGQGKNQPQHF. For the CDR3, the DNA is TGTGCCAGCGGGCAGGGGAAAAATCAGCCCCAGCATTTT.

V usage is TRBV28 and J usage is TRBJ2-7; D may be TRBD1 (6 bases). Trimming cost V 8 bases and J 1 base, with 21 bases left between them. The length of the CDR3 is 16 residues. Looked up from germline, CDR1 is MDHEN and CDR2 is SYDVKM. The CDR3 bases are TGTGCCAGCCAGGAGTGGACACCCCAGGGGTCCTACGAGCAGTACTTC. It yields the protein CASQEWTPQGSYEQYF.